This T cell receptor beta chain was retrieved from a study of T cell responses to AZD1222 COVID-19 vaccine. To note about this clone: Its target is not known.

Regarding the study as a whole: Recipients of two AZD1222 doses showed rising Spike-specific TCR breadth and depth. Baseline seropositives among AZD1222 recipients totaled only 5 or 6. There were mostly white British donors and more females than males, and clonal diversity was possibly underestimated.

Measured with immunoSEQ multiplex PCR; TCRdb has only the in-frame clones, and not every one. This sample carries tens of thousands of clones, approximately 89% of them seen once, and the ten largest clones take 4% to 6%. CDR1 is LGHDT and CDR2 is YNNKEL in the germline V gene (reference sequence). Trimming removed 1 base from V and 4 bases from J, with 11 bases in between. This CDR3 is built from 15 residues. This chain links TRBV3-1 (or the pseudogene TRBV3-2) with TRBJ1-5; D uncertain. This sequence was found in an adult in good health. This specimen consisted of peripheral blood, obtained on day 0 of MenACWY control vaccination. CDR3 DNA: TGTGCCAGCAGCCAAGCGGGCCAGACAAATCAGCCCCAGCATTTT. Its protein product is CASSQAGQTNQPQHF.